Ten or more counts support the clone carrying this T cell receptor beta chain. TCRdb analysed the RACE reads with MiXCR anew, one entry per CDR3 protein. The sample has some 300,000 distinct CDR3 sequences; about 5% are singletons. This specimen comes from a study of human T cells and chemical hapten exposure. The CDR3 covers 14 residues. Between the trimmed V and J ends, which lost 6 bases and 3 bases, there was a span of 15 bases. The germline V gene has CDR1 MNHEY and CDR2 SVGEGT. As to time point: pre-sensitization, week 0. Indicated treatment: therapeutic diphenylcyclopropenone sensitization with weekly scalp DPC.

The TCR was taken from a woman aged 18-29 years with alopecia areata. Some clones in this sample may be carry-over from other donors' samples. The chain joins TRBV6-2 or TRBV6-3 to TRBJ2-7; no clear D. This specimen was whole blood, taken in connection with sensitization to the hapten diphenylcyclopropenone (DPC). In DNA form, the CDR3 reads TGTGCCAGCAGCTCCCGGAGCCTATACTACGAGCAGTACTTC. Translating it yields CASSSRSLYYEQYF.